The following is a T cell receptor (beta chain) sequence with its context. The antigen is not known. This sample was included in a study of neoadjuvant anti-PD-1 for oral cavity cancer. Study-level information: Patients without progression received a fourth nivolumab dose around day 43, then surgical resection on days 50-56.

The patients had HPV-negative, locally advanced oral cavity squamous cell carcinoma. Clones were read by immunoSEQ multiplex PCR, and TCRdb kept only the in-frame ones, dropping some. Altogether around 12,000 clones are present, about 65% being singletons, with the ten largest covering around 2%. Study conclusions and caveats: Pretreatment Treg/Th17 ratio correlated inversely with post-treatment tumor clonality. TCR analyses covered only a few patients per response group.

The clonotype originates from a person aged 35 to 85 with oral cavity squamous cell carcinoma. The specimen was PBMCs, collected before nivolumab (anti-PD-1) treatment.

The DNA of the CDR3 is TGTGCCAGCAGCTACCACGGGGCTAGCAATCAGCCCCAGCATTTT. As protein: CASSYHGASNQPQHF. The J gene is TRBJ1-5, the V gene TRBV7-8; TRBD1 is a possible D gene (5 bases). The CDR3 is 15 residues long. The germline CDR1 and CDR2 sequences are SGHVS and FQNEAQ. V was cut by 4 bases and J by 0 bases, with 10 bases left in between.